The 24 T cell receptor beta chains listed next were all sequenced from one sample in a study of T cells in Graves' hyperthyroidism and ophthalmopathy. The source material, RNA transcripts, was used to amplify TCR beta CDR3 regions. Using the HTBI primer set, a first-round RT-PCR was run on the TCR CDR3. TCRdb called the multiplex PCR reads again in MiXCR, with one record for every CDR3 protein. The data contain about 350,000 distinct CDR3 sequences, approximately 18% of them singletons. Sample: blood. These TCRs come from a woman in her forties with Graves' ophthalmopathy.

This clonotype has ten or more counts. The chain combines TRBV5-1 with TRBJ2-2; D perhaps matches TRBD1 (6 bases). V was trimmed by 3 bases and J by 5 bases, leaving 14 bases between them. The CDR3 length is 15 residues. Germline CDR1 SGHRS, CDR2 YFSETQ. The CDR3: CASSSKTGRTGELFF. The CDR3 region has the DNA TGCGCCAGCAGCTCTAAGACAGGTAGAACCGGGGAGCTGTTTTTT.

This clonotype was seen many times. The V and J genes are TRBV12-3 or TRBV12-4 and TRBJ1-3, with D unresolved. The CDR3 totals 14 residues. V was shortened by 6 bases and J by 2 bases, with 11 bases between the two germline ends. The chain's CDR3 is CASSKRTAGNTIYF. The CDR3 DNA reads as TGTGCCAGCAGCAAGAGGACCGCTGGAAACACCATATATTTT.

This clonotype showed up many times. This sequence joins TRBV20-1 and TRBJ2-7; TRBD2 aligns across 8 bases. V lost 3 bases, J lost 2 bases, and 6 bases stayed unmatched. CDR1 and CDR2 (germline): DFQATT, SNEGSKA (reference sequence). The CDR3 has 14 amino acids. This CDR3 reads CSASEAGGPYEQYF. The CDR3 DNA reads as TGCAGTGCTAGTGAGGCGGGAGGCCCCTACGAGCAGTACTTC.

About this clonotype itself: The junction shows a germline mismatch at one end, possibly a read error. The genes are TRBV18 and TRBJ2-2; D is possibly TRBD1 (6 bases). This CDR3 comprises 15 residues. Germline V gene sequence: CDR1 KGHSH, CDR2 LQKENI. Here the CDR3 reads CASSLRDIVTGKLFF. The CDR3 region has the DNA TGTGCCAGCTCACTCCGGGACATCGTAACCGGGAAGCTGTTTTTT.

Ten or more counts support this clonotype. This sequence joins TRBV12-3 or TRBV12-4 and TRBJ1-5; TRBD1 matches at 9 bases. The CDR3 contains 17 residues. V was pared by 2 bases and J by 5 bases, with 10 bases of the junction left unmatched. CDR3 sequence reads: CASSLQHRGRVDQPQHF. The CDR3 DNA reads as TGTGCCAGCAGTTTACAGCACAGGGGGCGAGTGGATCAGCCCCAGCATTTT.

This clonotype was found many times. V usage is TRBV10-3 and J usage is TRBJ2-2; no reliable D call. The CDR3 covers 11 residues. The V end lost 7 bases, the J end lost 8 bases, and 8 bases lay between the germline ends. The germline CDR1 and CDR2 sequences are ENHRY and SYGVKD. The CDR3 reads CAIKASGELFF. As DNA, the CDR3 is TGTGCCATCAAGGCTTCTGGGGAGCTGTTTTTT.

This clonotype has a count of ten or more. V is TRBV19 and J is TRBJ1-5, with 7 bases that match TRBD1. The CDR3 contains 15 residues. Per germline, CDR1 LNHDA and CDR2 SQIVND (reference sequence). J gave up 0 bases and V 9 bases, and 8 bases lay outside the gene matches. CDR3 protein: CASRDRAYSNQPQHF. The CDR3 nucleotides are TGTGCCAGCAGGGACAGAGCCTATAGCAATCAGCCCCAGCATTTT.

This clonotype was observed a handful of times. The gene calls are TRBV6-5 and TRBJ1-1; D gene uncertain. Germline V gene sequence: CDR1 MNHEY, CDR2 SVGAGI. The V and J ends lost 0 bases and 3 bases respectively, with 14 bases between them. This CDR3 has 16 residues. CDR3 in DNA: TGTGCCAGCAGTTACTCGGAGGATCCGTTTGACACTGAAGCTTTCTTT. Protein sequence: CASSYSEDPFDTEAFF.

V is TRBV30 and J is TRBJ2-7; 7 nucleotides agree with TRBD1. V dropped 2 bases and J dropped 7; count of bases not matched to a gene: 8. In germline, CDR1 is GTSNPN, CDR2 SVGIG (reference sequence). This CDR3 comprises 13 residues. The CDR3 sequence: CAWSSLTGSEQYF. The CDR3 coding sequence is TGTGCCTGGAGTTCCTTGACAGGGAGTGAGCAGTACTTC.

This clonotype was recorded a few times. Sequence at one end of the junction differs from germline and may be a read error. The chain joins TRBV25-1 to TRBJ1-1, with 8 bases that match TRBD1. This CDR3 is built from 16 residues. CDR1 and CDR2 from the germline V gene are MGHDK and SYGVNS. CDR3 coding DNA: TGTGCCGGCAGTGAATCAGGGACAGGCATGAACACTGAAGCTTTCTTT. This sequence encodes CAGSESGTGMNTEAFF.

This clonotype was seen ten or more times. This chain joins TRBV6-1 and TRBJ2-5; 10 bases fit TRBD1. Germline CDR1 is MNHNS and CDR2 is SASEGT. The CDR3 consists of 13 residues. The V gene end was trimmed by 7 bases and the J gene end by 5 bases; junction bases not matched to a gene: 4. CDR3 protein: CASTRTGGETQYF. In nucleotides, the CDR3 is TGTGCCAGCACTCGGACAGGGGGTGAGACCCAGTACTTC.

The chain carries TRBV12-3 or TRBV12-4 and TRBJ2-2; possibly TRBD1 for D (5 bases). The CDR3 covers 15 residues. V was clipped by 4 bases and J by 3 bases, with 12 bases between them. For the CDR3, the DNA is TGTGCCAGCAGTTGGACCTTAGGGGACACCGGGGAGCTGTTTTTT. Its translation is CASSWTLGDTGELFF.

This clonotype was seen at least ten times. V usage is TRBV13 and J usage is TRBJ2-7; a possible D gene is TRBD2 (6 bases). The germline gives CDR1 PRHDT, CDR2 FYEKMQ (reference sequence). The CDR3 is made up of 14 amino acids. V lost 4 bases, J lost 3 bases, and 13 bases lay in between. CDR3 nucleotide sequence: TGTGCCAGCAGCTCCCGGGACTTACACTACGAGCAGTACTTC. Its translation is CASSSRDLHYEQYF.

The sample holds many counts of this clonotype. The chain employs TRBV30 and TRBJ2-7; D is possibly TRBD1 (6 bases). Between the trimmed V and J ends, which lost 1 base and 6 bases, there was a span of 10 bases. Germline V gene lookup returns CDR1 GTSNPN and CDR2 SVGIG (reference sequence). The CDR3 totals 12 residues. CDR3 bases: TGTGCCTGGAGTGAACAGGGTTTCGAGCAGTACTTC. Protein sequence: CAWSEQGFEQYF.

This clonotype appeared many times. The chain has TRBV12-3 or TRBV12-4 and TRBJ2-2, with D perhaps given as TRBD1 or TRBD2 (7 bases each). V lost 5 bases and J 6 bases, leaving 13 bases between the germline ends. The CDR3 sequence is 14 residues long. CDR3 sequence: CASSPGGVAGELFF. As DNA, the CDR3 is TGTGCCAGCAGTCCAGGGGGGGTAGCCGGGGAGCTGTTTTTT.

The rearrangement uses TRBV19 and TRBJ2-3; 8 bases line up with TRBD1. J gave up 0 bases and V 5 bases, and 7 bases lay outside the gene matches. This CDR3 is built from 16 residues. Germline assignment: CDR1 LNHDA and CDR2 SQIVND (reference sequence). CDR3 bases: TGTGCCAGTAGTGACAGGGGATCAGCAAGCACAGATACGCAGTATTTT. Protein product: CASSDRGSASTDTQYF.

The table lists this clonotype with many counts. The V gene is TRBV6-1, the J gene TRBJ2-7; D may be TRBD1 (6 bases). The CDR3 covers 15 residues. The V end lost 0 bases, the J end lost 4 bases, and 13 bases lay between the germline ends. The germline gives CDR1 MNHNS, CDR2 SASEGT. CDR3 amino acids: CASSEAFQGRYEQYF. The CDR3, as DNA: TGTGCCAGCAGTGAAGCGTTTCAGGGGCGATACGAGCAGTACTTC.

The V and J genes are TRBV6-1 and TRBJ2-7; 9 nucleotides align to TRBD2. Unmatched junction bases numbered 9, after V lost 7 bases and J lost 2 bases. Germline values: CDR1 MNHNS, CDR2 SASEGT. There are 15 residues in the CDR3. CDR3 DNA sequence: TGTGCCAGCACTCCACCTAGCGGGGCCGCCTACGAGCAGTACTTC. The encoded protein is CASTPPSGAAYEQYF.

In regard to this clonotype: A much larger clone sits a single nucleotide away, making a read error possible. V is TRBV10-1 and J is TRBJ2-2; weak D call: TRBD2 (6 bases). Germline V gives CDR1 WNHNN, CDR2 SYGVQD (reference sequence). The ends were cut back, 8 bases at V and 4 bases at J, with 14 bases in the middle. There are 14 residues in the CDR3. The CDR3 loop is CASRAGFGTGELFF. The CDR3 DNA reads TGCGCCAGCCGGGCGGGATTCGGCACCGGGGAGCTGTTTTTT.

The CDR3, as DNA: TGTGCCAGCAGCTTAGCTAAGGGGACCTACGAGCAGTTCTTC. Protein product: CASSLAKGTYEQFF. V is TRBV11-2 and J is TRBJ2-7; possibly TRBD1 or TRBD2 for D (5 bases each). The J call is doubtful: the DNA matches TRBJ2-1 better. CDR3 size: 14 residues. Germline values: CDR1 SGHAT, CDR2 FQNNGV.

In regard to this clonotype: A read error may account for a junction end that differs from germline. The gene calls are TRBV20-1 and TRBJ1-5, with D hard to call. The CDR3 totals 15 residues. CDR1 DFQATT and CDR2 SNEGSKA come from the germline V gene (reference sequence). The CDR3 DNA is TGCAGTGCTGCAACACAGCAGTTGACCAATCAGCCCCAGCTTTTT. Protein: CSAATQQLTNQPQLF.

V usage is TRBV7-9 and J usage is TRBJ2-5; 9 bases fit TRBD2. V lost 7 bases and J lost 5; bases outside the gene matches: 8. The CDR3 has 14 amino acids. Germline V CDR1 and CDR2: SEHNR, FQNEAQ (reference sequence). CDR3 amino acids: CASTFAGGRETQYF. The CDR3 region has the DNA TGTGCCAGCACCTTCGCGGGAGGGAGGGAGACCCAGTACTTC. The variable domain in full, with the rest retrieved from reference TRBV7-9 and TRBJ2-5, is DTGVSQNPRHKITKRGQNVTFRCDPISEHNRLYWYRQTLGQGPEFLTYFQNEAQLEKSRLLSDRFSAERPKGSFSTLEIQRTEQGDSAMYLCASTFAGGRETQYFGPGTRLLVL.

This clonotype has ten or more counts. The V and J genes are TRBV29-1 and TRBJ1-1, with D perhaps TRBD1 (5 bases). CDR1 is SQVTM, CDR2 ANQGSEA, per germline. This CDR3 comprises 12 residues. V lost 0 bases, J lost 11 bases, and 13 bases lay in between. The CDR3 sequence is CSVEERGGSAFF. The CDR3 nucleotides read TGCAGCGTTGAAGAGAGGGGAGGGTCCGCTTTCTTT.

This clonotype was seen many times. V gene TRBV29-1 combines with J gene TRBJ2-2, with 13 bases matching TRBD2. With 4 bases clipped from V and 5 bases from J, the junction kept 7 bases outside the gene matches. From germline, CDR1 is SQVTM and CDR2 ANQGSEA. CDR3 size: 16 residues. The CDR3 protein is CSVGLAGGLLTGELFF. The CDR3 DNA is TGCAGCGTTGGACTAGCGGGAGGCCTTTTAACCGGGGAGCTGTTTTTT.